The 2 T cell receptor beta chains given below trace back to one sample, sequenced in a study of OX40 agonist ivuxolimab in advanced cancers. Sequencing used immunoSEQ multiplex PCR; TCRdb keeps in-frame clones, though not all of them. The sample lists around 45,000 clones, 86% occurring once. Sequencing was performed on CD4+ or CD8+ T cells sorted from blood, taken in a trial of the OX40 agonist ivuxolimab. Receptors were obtained from an adult with an advanced solid tumor such as melanoma, head and neck, liver or kidney cancer.

V usage is TRBV19 and J usage is TRBJ1-1, with D perhaps matching TRBD1 (6 bases). CDR3 length: 14 amino acids. Between the trimmed V and J ends, which lost 7 bases and 5 bases, there was a span of 17 bases. The V gene's germline CDR1 is LNHDA and CDR2 SQIVND (reference sequence). CDR3 DNA: TGTGCCAGTATGCTTGGACCGAGGGGGACTGAAGCTTTCTTT. This sequence encodes CASMLGPRGTEAFF. Looking up the rest from reference TRBV19 and TRBJ1-1 gives the full variable domain: DGGITQSPKYLFRKEGQNVTLSCEQNLNHDAMYWYRQDPGQGLRLIYYSQIVNDFQKGDIAEGYSVSREKKESFPLTVTSAQKNPTAFYLCASMLGPRGTEAFFGQGTRLTVV.

The J gene is TRBJ1-1, the V gene TRBV2; D is uncertain. CDR1 SNHLY and CDR2 FYNNEI come from the germline V gene. V lost 7 bases, J lost 0 bases, and 12 bases lay in between. CDR3 size: 14 residues. The CDR3 DNA reads as TGTGCCAGCAAGGGAAGGTTCATGAACACTGAAGCTTTCTTT. Protein sequence: CASKGRFMNTEAFF.